This TCR beta chain was recovered during a study of shared clonotypes between healthy human individuals. Study-wide results and limits: The four-donor shared clonotypes exceeded non-shared clonotypes in generation probability, with non-shared ones scoring lower. Across subsets, estimated richness was generally greater for naive than for memory populations.

This clone was detected once. The antigen is not known. The germline gene is not matched at one end of the junction; a read error may be the cause. The assay was immunoSEQ multiplex PCR, and TCRdb's table has in-frame clones only and misses some. This sample yields some 2.3 million clones, of which 93% are seen a single time; 0.35% to 0.5% belongs to the top ten. The donors, all of them Caucasian adults, lived in Nashville, Tennessee. The germline CDR1 and CDR2 sequences are SGHTA and FQGNSA. This CDR3 contains 15 residues. The sequenced sample consisted of naive CD4+ T cells from PBMCs. Subset here: CD45RA+ positively selected. The receptor was isolated from a man aged 18 to 30 in good health. Some clones in this sample may be carry-over from other donors' samples. The J gene is TRBJ2-3, the V gene TRBV7-2, with TRBD2 matching 11 bases. The CDR3 here is CASSIAGGWADTQYF. The CDR3 DNA reads as TGTGCCAGCAGCATAGCGGGAGGGTGGGCAGATACGCAGTATTTT.